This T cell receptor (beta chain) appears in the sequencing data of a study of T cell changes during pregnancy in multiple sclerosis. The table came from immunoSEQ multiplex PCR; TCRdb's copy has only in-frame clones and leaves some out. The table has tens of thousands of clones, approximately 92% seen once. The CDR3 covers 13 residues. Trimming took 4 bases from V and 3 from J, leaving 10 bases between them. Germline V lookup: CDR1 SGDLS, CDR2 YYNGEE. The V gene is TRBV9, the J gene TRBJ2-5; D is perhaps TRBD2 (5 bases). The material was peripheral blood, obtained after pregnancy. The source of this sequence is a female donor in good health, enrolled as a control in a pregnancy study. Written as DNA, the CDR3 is TGTGCCAGCAGCCTCTCCGGGGAAGAGACCCAGTACTTC. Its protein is CASSLSGEETQYF.